The 10 T cell receptor beta chains reported below all come from one sample, sequenced in a study of neurological immune-mediated disorders. Each CDR3 protein gets one entry after TCRdb re-called the 5' RACE reads with MiXCR. This sample has tens of thousands of distinct CDR3 sequences, with around 3.3% found just once. The sample consisted of PBMCs. Receptor source: a man between 40 and 49 years old with multiple sclerosis.

This clonotype was seen repeatedly, ten times or more. The V gene is TRBV7-8, the J gene TRBJ2-1; 8 bases fit TRBD2. The CDR3 sequence is 15 residues long. CDR1 and CDR2 (germline): SGHVS, FQNEAQ. V was pared by 1 base and J by 7 bases, with 6 bases of the junction left unmatched. The CDR3 reads CASSLVRGGINEQFF. DNA of the CDR3: TGTGCCAGCAGCTTAGTTCGGGGGGGCATAAATGAGCAGTTCTTC.

This clonotype was counted at least ten times. The rearrangement uses TRBV20-1 and TRBJ1-2; D is ambiguous. This CDR3 has 13 amino acids. Germline V lookup: CDR1 DFQATT, CDR2 SNEGSKA (reference sequence). V lost 3 bases to trimming and J lost 0 bases, with 8 bases between them. DNA of the CDR3: TGCAGTGCTAGGCAGATAGCTAACTATGGCTACACCTTC. The encoded protein is CSARQIANYGYTF.

At least ten counts were recorded for this clonotype. The V and J genes are TRBV24-1 and TRBJ1-2; possibly TRBD1 for D (5 bases). Trimming stripped 6 bases from V and 7 bases from J, with 17 bases between. Germline-derived CDR1 and CDR2 are KGHDR and SFDVKD. The CDR3 contains 14 residues. CDR3 DNA sequence: TGTGCCACCAGTCTTGGACACTCCCTTGGTGGCTACACCTTC. The encoded protein is CATSLGHSLGGYTF.

This clonotype was observed many times. This chain joins TRBV24-1 and TRBJ2-7; TRBD1 matches at 8 bases. Trimming cost V 6 bases and J 4 bases; bases outside gene matches: 10. CDR1 and CDR2 from the germline V gene are KGHDR and SFDVKD. The CDR3 consists of 15 residues. Written as DNA, the CDR3 is TGTGCCACCAGTCCTACCGGGACAGGAATGTACGAGCAGTACTTC. Translated, it gives CATSPTGTGMYEQYF.

Ten or more counts support this clonotype. The chain couples TRBV20-1 to TRBJ2-1; TRBD2 agrees at 7 bases. CDR1 DFQATT and CDR2 SNEGSKA come from the germline V gene (reference sequence). The CDR3 runs 15 residues. Unmatched junction bases numbered 7, after V lost 2 bases and J lost 3 bases. Here the CDR3 reads CSARPAGDYYNEQFF. CDR3 bases: TGCAGTGCTAGACCCGCGGGGGACTACTACAATGAGCAGTTCTTC.

This clonotype was seen repeatedly, ten times or more. The CDR3 nucleotides read TGCGCCAGCAGCTCGACGTCGGGGGTCTCTGGGGCCAACGTCCTGACTTTC. This encodes CASSSTSGVSGANVLTF. The V and J genes are TRBV5-1 and TRBJ2-6; weak D call: TRBD2 (6 bases). The CDR3 has 17 residues. Germline V lookup: CDR1 SGHRS, CDR2 YFSETQ. V was trimmed by 3 bases and J by 0 bases, leaving 13 bases between them.

This clonotype occurred many times. This sequence joins TRBV12-3 or TRBV12-4 and TRBJ2-1, with 7 bases matching TRBD1. There are 12 residues in the CDR3. V was pared by 3 bases and J by 10 bases, with 3 bases of the junction left unmatched. The CDR3 is CASSLLDREQFF. DNA for the CDR3: TGTGCCAGCAGTTTGTTGGACAGGGAGCAGTTCTTC.

This clonotype has at least ten counts. This chain uses TRBV6-1 with TRBJ2-7; D gene unclear. CDR1 is MNHNS and CDR2 is SASEGT in the germline V gene. The CDR3 sequence is 15 residues long. Between the trimmed V and J ends, which lost 7 bases and 2 bases, there was a span of 18 bases. This chain's CDR3 is CASTLDGDGPYEQYF. CDR3 DNA sequence: TGTGCCAGCACTCTGGACGGAGATGGGCCCTACGAGCAGTACTTC.

This clonotype was seen a handful of times. CDR3 sequence: CASSQGPGNLVYEQYF. The CDR3 DNA sequence: TGTGCCAGCAGCCAAGGCCCAGGGAATCTCGTCTACGAGCAGTACTTC. The genes are TRBV3-1 and TRBJ2-7; D might be TRBD1 (5 bases). Germline values: CDR1 LGHDT, CDR2 YNNKEL (reference sequence). This CDR3 is 16 amino acids long. V lost 1 base and J 3 bases, leaving 16 bases between the germline ends.

A note on this clonotype: A read error may account for a junction end that differs from germline. The gene calls are TRBV12-3 or TRBV12-4 and TRBJ2-1; 8 bases fit TRBD2. The CDR3 is made up of 12 amino acids. CDR3 nucleotides: TGTGCCAGCAGGTCGGGGGGGAATGAGCAGTTATTC. Its translation: CASRSGGNEQLF.